This T cell receptor (beta chain) was captured in a study of T cells in Graves' hyperthyroidism and ophthalmopathy. Researchers amplified the TCR beta CDR3 regions from RNA transcripts. The TCR CDR3 first-round RT-PCR relied on the HTBI primer set. Via MiXCR, TCRdb re-called the multiplex PCR reads, giving one row per CDR3 protein. The table has around 340,000 distinct CDR3 sequences, roughly 17% seen once; the top ten hold roughly 33%. The authors obtained PBMCs from roughly 10 ml of fresh peripheral blood. This CDR3 has 15 residues. In germline, CDR1 is SGHAT, CDR2 FQNNGV. The germline V and J ends were trimmed by 1 base and 6 bases, with 13 bases remaining between them. This clonotype was detected ten times or more.

The sample was blood. This receptor was identified in a man aged 25 to 45 with Graves' hyperthyroidism. The V call is TRBV11-2, the J call TRBJ2-1; no clear D. In DNA, the CDR3 is TGTGCCAGCAGCTTAGTATTCCTGCCTGGCAATGAGCAGTTCTTC. Translation gives CASSLVFLPGNEQFF.